This TCR beta chain is drawn from a study of vaccination and CD4 T cells after COVID-19. As for the study in general: The BNT162b2 or mRNA-1273 vaccine was given to participants in two doses.

The treatment denotes: roughly nine-day PBMC culture with coronavirus spike peptide pools or control peptides (ViraFEST assay). To note about this clonotype: Its antigen remains unidentified.

Trimming took 1 base from V and 6 from J, leaving 14 bases between them. This CDR3 is 14 amino acids long. Germline V gene data show CDR1 as SGHNT and CDR2 as YYREEE (reference sequence). Sequenced with the Oncomine TCR Beta short-read assay was DNA taken from cultured CD4+ T cells. From CD4+ T cells that had been cultured, genomic DNA was extracted. TCRdb passed the PCR reads through MiXCR, listing each CDR3 protein once. The data contain some 9,100 distinct CDR3 sequences, around three fifths of them seen just once; the ten biggest clones take up approximately 24%. The material sequenced was CD4+ T cells from blood, cultured in vitro. This sequence was found in a human donor who had recovered from COVID-19. The chain is built from TRBV5-4 and TRBJ2-7; D unresolved. The CDR3 DNA follows: TGTGCCAGCAGCTTGCGATTGGCAGGTCGCGAGCAGTACTTC. It translates to CASSLRLAGREQYF. The full variable domain, rest sourced from reference TRBV5-4 and TRBJ2-7, is ETGVTQSPTHLIKTRGQQVTLRCSSQSGHNTVSWYQQALGQGPQFIFQYYREEENGRGNFPPRFSGLQFPNYSSELNVNALELDDSALYLCASSLRLAGREQYFGPGTRLTVT.